Listed here are 8 T cell receptor beta chains from one sample, sequenced in a study of blood T cell repertoires in COVID-19. Assay: immunoSEQ multiplex PCR; the TCRdb copy retains only in-frame clones and omits some. The repertoire holds about 260,000 clones, with around 86% as singletons. Source material: peripheral blood. The receptor set was obtained from a man aged 35 to 55 who had recovered from COVID-19.

In this sample, this clone turned up many times. This CDR3 is CASSATSGGGVQDEQYF. The DNA for the CDR3 is TGTGCCAGCAGCGCGACCTCGGGGGGAGGGGTCCAGGACGAGCAGTACTTC. The chain combines TRBV13 with TRBJ2-7; 7 bases agree with TRBD2. CDR1 is PRHDT, CDR2 FYEKMQ, per germline (reference sequence). The CDR3 loop spans 17 amino acids. V dropped 5 bases and J dropped 5; count of bases not matched to a gene: 18. Variable domain in full (rest from reference TRBV13 and TRBJ2-7): AAGVIQSPRHLIKEKRETATLKCYPIPRHDTVYWYQQGPGQDPQFLISFYEKMQSDKGSIPDRFSAQQFSDYHSELNMSSLELGDSALYFCASSATSGGGVQDEQYFGPGTRLTVT.

The chain has TRBV6-6 and TRBJ1-1, with 10 nucleotides matching TRBD1. CDR1 is MNHNY, CDR2 SVGAGI, per germline (reference sequence). The CDR3 covers 18 residues. The V and J ends lost 5 bases and 0 bases, in that order; junction bases with no gene match: 12. CDR3 nucleotide sequence: TGTGCCAGCAGTCTAAGAGGGACAGGGGCTTTTTTGAACACTGAAGCTTTCTTT. Encoded protein: CASSLRGTGAFLNTEAFF.

The gene calls are TRBV2 and TRBJ2-1, with a weak D call TRBD2 (5 bases). This CDR3 has 13 amino acids. Trimming took off 1 base at V and 7 bases at J, with 8 bases between the two ends. Germline V lookup: CDR1 SNHLY, CDR2 FYNNEI. As DNA, the CDR3 is TGTGCCAGCAGTGAAGGGCGGAGGAATGAGCAGTTCTTC. It specifies CASSEGRRNEQFF. Full variable domain (remainder filled in from reference TRBV2 and TRBJ2-1): EPEVTQTPSHQVTQMGQEVILRCVPISNHLYFYWYRQILGQKVEFLVSFYNNEISEKSEIFDDQFSVERPDGSNFTLKIRSTKLEDSAMYFCASSEGRRNEQFFGPGTRLTVL.

The chain joins TRBV7-2 to TRBJ1-4, with 8 bases identical to TRBD1. The V gene's germline CDR1 is SGHTA and CDR2 FQGNSA. V shed 4 bases and J 4 bases; nucleotides not matched to a gene: 2. The CDR3 is made up of 14 amino acids. DNA of the CDR3: TGTGCCAGCAGCTGGACAGGGCATAATGAAAAACTGTTTTTT. Translated, it gives CASSWTGHNEKLFF.

The chain recombines TRBV6-1 with TRBJ2-5; TRBD1 matches at 9 bases. This CDR3 is built from 15 residues. Germline assignment: CDR1 MNHNS and CDR2 SASEGT. Losses at the gene ends were 0 bases for V and 8 bases for J; bases not matched to a gene: 7. CDR3 in amino acids: CASSEAGQGRKTQYF. In DNA form, the CDR3 reads TGTGCCAGCAGTGAAGCGGGACAGGGAAGGAAAACCCAGTACTTC.

The chain joins TRBV9 to TRBJ2-5; tentatively, D is TRBD1 (7 bases). This CDR3 is built from 17 residues. V lost 2 bases and J 2 bases, leaving 19 bases between the germline ends. Germline V gene data show CDR1 as SGDLS and CDR2 as YYNGEE. CDR3 sequence (DNA): TGTGCCAGCAGCGTGGGAGGACAGAGGGGGCCTCAAGAGACCCAGTACTTC. Translation gives CASSVGGQRGPQETQYF.

The chain links TRBV7-2 to TRBJ2-1; unclear D gene. The germline V and J ends were trimmed by 1 base and 9 bases, with 10 bases remaining between them. Germline V gives CDR1 SGHTA, CDR2 FQGNSA. This CDR3 is 13 amino acids long. CDR3 sequence (DNA): TGTGCCAGCAGCTTAGTCACGGTTGGTGAGCAGTTCTTC. As protein: CASSLVTVGEQFF.

The chain carries TRBV7-2 and TRBJ1-6; TRBD1 matches at 7 bases. Germline CDR1 SGHTA, CDR2 FQGNSA. Trimming cost V 7 bases and J 9 bases; bases outside gene matches: 12. The length of the CDR3 is 15 residues. The CDR3 DNA follows: TGTGCCAGCACCGTAGATGGGACAGCGCGTTCACCCCTCCACTTT. This translates into CASTVDGTARSPLHF. Drawing the rest from reference TRBV7-2 and TRBJ1-6, the complete variable domain is GAGVSQSPSNKVTEKGKDVELRCDPISGHTALYWYRQSLGQGLEFLIYFQGNSAPDKSGLPSDRFSAERTGGSVSTLTIQRTQQEDSAVYLCASTVDGTARSPLHFGNGTRLTVT.